This T cell receptor beta chain was found in a study of early T cells in non-severe SARS-CoV-2 infection. Turning to the study itself: Bulk RNA isolated from unsorted whole blood underwent sequencing; chains were not paired. General study findings and limits: Matching against VDJdb likely underestimated virus-specific expansions, favoring anti-spike CD8.

TCRdb processed the 5' RACE reads anew with MiXCR; each CDR3 protein has one entry. The profile covers approximately 70,000 distinct CDR3 sequences, with less than 15% appearing a single time and roughly 5.3% taken by the ten largest. Comment on this clonotype: Its antigen is unidentified.

Sequencing was performed on whole blood. The origin of this receptor is an adult who was a healthcare worker with PCR-confirmed SARS-CoV-2 infection or an uninfected control (not recorded which).

The CDR3 reads CASSSDGFTGELFF. CDR3 DNA: TGTGCCAGCAGCTCCGACGGATTTACCGGGGAGCTGTTTTTT. The chain combines TRBV7-2 with TRBJ2-2; the D is unclear. The germline CDR1 and CDR2 sequences are SGHTA and FQGNSA. V lost 4 bases to trimming and J lost 5 bases, with 11 bases between them. The CDR3 consists of 14 residues.